These 31 T cell receptor beta chains originate from one sample sequenced in a study of identical twins. TCRdb used MiXCR to reprocess the 5' RACE reads, holding one entry per CDR3 protein. The table includes approximately 670,000 distinct CDR3 sequences, 5.5% to 7.5% detected once. Sample: naive T cells sorted from blood. All receptors come from a man aged 18-30 years in good health.

This clonotype was picked up a small number of times. This chain links TRBV12-3 or TRBV12-4 with TRBJ1-1; D remains unclear. The CDR3 loop spans 14 amino acids. V dropped 4 bases and J dropped 0 bases, with 9 bases sitting between them. The CDR3, as DNA: TGTGCCAGCAGTTCTCTGGCCGTGAACACTGAAGCTTTCTTT. It encodes CASSSLAVNTEAFF.

The chain joins TRBV7-2 to TRBJ2-5; 13 nucleotides agree with TRBD2. CDR1 is SGHTA and CDR2 is FQGNSA in the germline V gene. The CDR3 has 17 residues. V lost 1 base, J lost 2 bases, and 4 bases stayed unmatched. CDR3 in amino acids: CASSLGWGLAGQETQYF. The CDR3 DNA sequence: TGTGCCAGCAGCTTAGGTTGGGGACTAGCGGGACAAGAGACCCAGTACTTC.

Ten or more counts support this clonotype. V usage is TRBV20-1 and J usage is TRBJ2-5; D unresolved. From germline, CDR1 is DFQATT and CDR2 SNEGSKA (reference sequence). The CDR3 loop spans 14 amino acids. V lost 4 bases to trimming and J lost 1 base, with 13 bases between them. CDR3 loop: CSAIPPVPQETQYF. The CDR3 bases are TGCAGTGCTATCCCCCCTGTTCCCCAAGAGACCCAGTACTTC.

This clonotype showed up just a few times. The chain couples TRBV12-3 or TRBV12-4 to TRBJ2-7, with D maybe TRBD2 (6 bases). CDR3 length: 14 residues. V was cut by 6 bases and J by 6 bases, with 18 bases left in between. The CDR3 DNA reads TGTGCCAGCAGAAGGGACTCCACTACCGGCGAGCAGTACTTC. The encoded protein is CASRRDSTTGEQYF.

At least ten counts were recorded for this clonotype. In DNA form, the CDR3 reads TGTGCCAGCAGCGGAACAGAAGGGGAGACCCAGTACTTC. Its translation is CASSGTEGETQYF. The chain employs TRBV9 and TRBJ2-5; unclear D gene. V lost 3 bases, J lost 5 bases, and 11 bases lay in between. Germline V gene data show CDR1 as SGDLS and CDR2 as YYNGEE. The CDR3 runs 13 residues.

This clonotype has at least ten counts. V is TRBV20-1 and J is TRBJ1-4; TRBD1 is a possible D gene (5 bases). CDR3 length equals 14 residues. Germline CDR1 is DFQATT and CDR2 is SNEGSKA (reference sequence). Trimming stripped 4 bases from V and 0 bases from J, with 9 bases between. The CDR3 protein is CSATGSPTNEKLFF. The DNA of the CDR3 is TGCAGTGCTACAGGGAGCCCAACTAATGAAAAACTGTTTTTT.

In its sample, this clonotype was seen many times. J is TRBJ2-3 and V is TRBV27; weak D call: TRBD2 (6 bases). The V end lost 6 bases, the J end lost 1 base, and 14 bases lay between the germline ends. Looked up from germline, CDR1 is MNHEY and CDR2 is SMNVEV (reference sequence). CDR3 length: 15 residues. The CDR3 region has the DNA TGTGCCAGCAGCCTAACGGGGGTTCGCACAGATACGCAGTATTTT. It yields the protein CASSLTGVRTDTQYF.

This clonotype was seen many times. J is TRBJ2-1 and V is TRBV20-1; D is ambiguous. V lost 1 base, J lost 6 bases, and 16 bases lay in between. This CDR3 has 15 amino acids. CDR1 is DFQATT, CDR2 SNEGSKA, per germline (reference sequence). Here the CDR3 reads CSARGNLLLGNEQFF. CDR3 nucleotide sequence: TGCAGTGCTAGAGGGAACTTATTACTCGGCAATGAGCAGTTCTTC.

This clonotype has a count of ten or more. The V call is TRBV5-1, the J call TRBJ2-1; 8 bases agree with TRBD2. The CDR3 runs 15 residues. V shed 1 base and J 7 bases; nucleotides not matched to a gene: 7. The germline CDR1 and CDR2 sequences are SGHRS and YFSETQ. CDR3 residues: CASSLISGTPNEQFF. The DNA of the CDR3 is TGCGCCAGCAGCTTGATTAGCGGGACCCCAAATGAGCAGTTCTTC. Supplemented by reference TRBV5-1 and TRBJ2-1, the full variable domain reads KAGVTQTPRYLIKTRGQQVTLSCSPISGHRSVSWYQQTPGQGLQFLFEYFSETQRNKGNFPGRFSGRQFSNSRSEMNVSTLELGDSALYLCASSLISGTPNEQFFGPGTRLTVL.

This clonotype occurred a few times. The chain carries TRBV7-8 and TRBJ2-5; the D is unclear. CDR1 and CDR2 from the germline V gene are SGHVS and FQNEAQ. The CDR3 contains 15 residues. V gave up 0 bases and J gave up 0 bases, with 8 bases separating them. The CDR3 DNA reads as TGTGCCAGCAGCTTAGCGAAGGGATACCAAGAGACCCAGTACTTC. Its protein product is CASSLAKGYQETQYF. The complete variable domain, with remaining parts taken from reference TRBV7-8 and TRBJ2-5, reads GAGVSQSPRYKVAKRGQDVALRCDPISGHVSLFWYQQALGQGPEFLTYFQNEAQLDKSGLPSDRFFAERPEGSVSTLKIQRTQQEDSAVYLCASSLAKGYQETQYFGPGTRLLVL.

This clonotype was detected many times. The chain couples TRBV5-1 to TRBJ2-2, with 14 positions matching TRBD2. Germline CDR1 and CDR2: SGHRS and YFSETQ. The junction had 4 bases not matched to a gene; V was cut back by 4 bases and J by 2 bases. This CDR3 spans 17 amino acids. The CDR3: CASSPGLAGVNTGELFF. DNA of the CDR3: TGCGCCAGCAGCCCGGGACTAGCGGGAGTAAACACCGGGGAGCTGTTTTTT.

There are many counts of this clonotype. CDR3 residues: CSARASGSHEQYF. The CDR3 DNA reads as TGCAGTGCTAGAGCCTCAGGGTCCCACGAGCAGTACTTC. This rearrangement joins TRBV20-1 to TRBJ2-7, with TRBD1 as a possible D gene (5 bases). Deletions cut 1 base from V and 5 bases from J, with 12 bases between. Looked up from germline, CDR1 is DFQATT and CDR2 is SNEGSKA (reference sequence). The CDR3 spans 13 residues.

This chain uses TRBV11-2 with TRBJ2-6; either TRBD1 or TRBD2 may fit D (5 bases each). Trimming took 5 bases from V and 0 from J, leaving 11 bases between them. Germline V CDR1 and CDR2: SGHAT, FQNNGV. The CDR3 totals 16 residues. The CDR3 bases are TGTGCCAGCAGCAGGGACGGAGGCTCTGGGGCCAACGTCCTGACTTTC. Its protein product is CASSRDGGSGANVLTF.

The CDR3 loop is CASRERDIYNEQFF. The CDR3 bases are TGTGCCAGCAGAGAGCGGGATATCTACAATGAGCAGTTCTTC. The chain joins TRBV12-3 or TRBV12-4 to TRBJ2-1, with 7 positions matching TRBD2. The junction had 5 bases not matched to a gene; V was cut back by 6 bases and J by 3 bases. There are 14 residues in the CDR3.

The CDR3 DNA is TGTGCCAGCAGCGTCGGGACTAGCTCCTCCTACAATGAGCAGTTCTTC. It yields the protein CASSVGTSSSYNEQFF. The V gene is TRBV7-8, the J gene TRBJ2-1; TRBD2 matches at 9 bases. The CDR3 totals 16 residues. The J segment lost 0 bases and the V segment lost 5 bases, leaving 5 bases of the junction unmatched. Germline V CDR1 and CDR2: SGHVS, FQNEAQ.

This clonotype was seen repeatedly, ten times or more. The chain carries TRBV3-1 and TRBJ2-2; D is uncertain. The CDR3 runs to 15 residues. Trimming stripped 2 bases from V and 0 bases from J, with 7 bases between. The germline V gene encodes CDR1 LGHDT and CDR2 YNNKEL (reference sequence). CDR3 bases: TGTGCCAGCAGCCAAAACATCGCGAACACCGGGGAGCTGTTTTTT. Residues: CASSQNIANTGELFF.

The chain couples TRBV25-1 to TRBJ1-2; tentative D call: TRBD1 (5 bases). The germline V gene encodes CDR1 MGHDK and CDR2 SYGVNS. Trimming cost V 0 bases and J 4 bases, with 15 bases left between them. The CDR3 consists of 16 residues. The CDR3 DNA follows: TGTGCCAGCAGTGAATACGGGGCAGCCTTTCCCTATGGCTACACCTTC. Translated: CASSEYGAAFPYGYTF.

This clonotype has a count of ten or more. This rearrangement joins TRBV5-1 to TRBJ2-5; 11 positions match TRBD2. V was clipped by 4 bases and J by 1 base; unmatched bases: 18. Germline CDR1 is SGHRS and CDR2 is YFSETQ. This CDR3 has 20 amino acids. CDR3 residues: CASSHGQGTGLAALQETQYF. CDR3 nucleotides: TGCGCCAGCAGCCACGGACAGGGGACGGGACTAGCGGCACTCCAAGAGACCCAGTACTTC.

This clonotype was counted a few times. The gene calls are TRBV10-3 and TRBJ2-7; D might be TRBD1 or TRBD2, each matching 6 bases. Per the germline V gene, CDR1 is ENHRY and CDR2 is SYGVKD. The CDR3 has 13 residues. Trimming pared 5 bases from V and 9 bases from J, leaving 17 bases between. The CDR3 DNA reads TGTGCCATCAGTCGGGACGGGGGCATGGGGCAGTACTTC. Amino acids: CAISRDGGMGQYF.

The chain couples TRBV7-9 to TRBJ2-1; D remains unclear. Germline CDR1 and CDR2: SEHNR and FQNEAQ (reference sequence). This CDR3 contains 16 residues. The V end lost 1 base, the J end lost 5 bases, and 15 bases lay between the germline ends. DNA of the CDR3: TGTGCCAGCAGCTTAGGGGCCGGCGGCAGAAACAATGAGCAGTTCTTC. It translates to CASSLGAGGRNNEQFF.

The chain uses TRBV4-2 and TRBJ2-7; 10 bases are a match to TRBD2. The ends lost 4 bases at V and 5 bases at J; junction bases unmatched: 11. This CDR3 has 16 amino acids. CDR1 LGHNA and CDR2 YNFKEQ come from the germline V gene. The CDR3 nucleotides are TGTGCCAGCAGCCCCTCAGTAGCGGGAGGTTCGAACGAGCAGTACTTC. It is translated as CASSPSVAGGSNEQYF.

There are a few counts of this clonotype. This chain links TRBV12-3 or TRBV12-4 with TRBJ2-2; TRBD1 matches at 9 bases. This CDR3 comprises 17 residues. V was pared by 5 bases and J by 6 bases, with 13 bases of the junction left unmatched. The DNA of the CDR3 is TGTGCCAGCAGTGGGGGGACAGGGCTACGGATCTCCGGGGAGCTGTTTTTT. Translated: CASSGGTGLRISGELFF.

This clonotype has at least ten counts. The genes are TRBV5-1 and TRBJ2-7; the D gene is possibly TRBD1 (5 bases). Trimming removed 2 bases from V and 4 bases from J, with 10 bases in between. The CDR3 has 13 residues. The germline V gene encodes CDR1 SGHRS and CDR2 YFSETQ. CDR3 amino acids: CASSLYRSYEQYF. CDR3 in DNA: TGCGCCAGCAGCTTATACAGGTCGTACGAGCAGTACTTC.

This clonotype occurred many times. This chain connects TRBV4-2 to TRBJ2-1; TRBD2 agrees at 7 bases. This CDR3 spans 16 amino acids. In germline, CDR1 is LGHNA, CDR2 YNFKEQ. The V and J ends lost 0 bases and 4 bases, in that order; junction bases with no gene match: 6. The CDR3 DNA reads TGTGCCAGCAGCCAAGATGGGGGGGAGAGATACAATGAGCAGTTCTTC. Encoded protein: CASSQDGGERYNEQFF.

The chain carries TRBV9 and TRBJ2-7; 9 nucleotides match TRBD2. Trimming cost V 3 bases and J 7 bases; bases outside gene matches: 11. There are 15 residues in the CDR3. Germline CDR1 and CDR2: SGDLS and YYNGEE. CDR3 protein: CASSGSTSGGGEQYF. The CDR3 nucleotides read TGTGCCAGCAGCGGCTCGACTAGCGGCGGGGGAGAGCAGTACTTC. Looking up the rest from reference TRBV9 and TRBJ2-7 gives the full variable domain: DSGVTQTPKHLITATGQRVTLRCSPRSGDLSVYWYQQSLDQGLQFLIQYYNGEERAKGNILERFSAQQFPDLHSELNLSSLELGDSALYFCASSGSTSGGGEQYFGPGTRLTVT.

The V gene is TRBV7-9, the J gene TRBJ2-7, with 10 bases fitting TRBD2. The CDR3 is 15 residues long. Germline CDR1 is SEHNR and CDR2 is FQNEAQ (reference sequence). The junction had 6 bases not matched to a gene; V was cut back by 5 bases and J by 2 bases. The CDR3 nucleotides read TGTGCCAGCAGCCAGACTAGCGGGTCGGCCTACGAGCAGTACTTC. This codes for CASSQTSGSAYEQYF.

The gene calls are TRBV12-3 or TRBV12-4 and TRBJ2-1; weak D call: TRBD1 (5 bases). CDR3 length: 13 residues. V was clipped by 8 bases and J by 7 bases, with 15 bases between them. In nucleotides, the CDR3 is TGTGCCAGCGGGGATACAGGTCCTAATGAGCAGTTCTTC. It translates to CASGDTGPNEQFF.

This clonotype was seen repeatedly, ten times or more. The chain employs TRBV20-1 and TRBJ2-3, with TRBD2 identical over 12 bases. Germline CDR1 reads DFQATT; CDR2 reads SNEGSKA (reference sequence). Unmatched junction bases numbered 2, after V lost 1 base and J lost 3 bases. The CDR3 consists of 15 residues. CDR3 sequence: CSARASGRGTDTQYF. CDR3 DNA: TGCAGTGCTAGAGCTAGCGGGAGGGGAACAGATACGCAGTATTTT.

In this sample, this clonotype turned up a few times. V usage is TRBV12-5 and J usage is TRBJ2-5, with 7 bases aligning to TRBD1. V lost 4 bases and J lost 0; bases outside the gene matches: 5. Germline-derived CDR1 and CDR2 are LGHNT and FRNRAP. The CDR3 is 15 amino acids. The CDR3 loop reads CASGSNQGDQETQYF. The DNA of the CDR3 is TGTGCTAGTGGTTCGAATCAGGGGGACCAAGAGACCCAGTACTTC. Variable domain in full (rest from reference TRBV12-5 and TRBJ2-5): DARVTQTPRHKVTEMGQEVTMRCQPILGHNTVFWYRQTMMQGLELLAYFRNRAPLDDSGMPKDRFSAEMPDATLATLKIQPSEPRDSAVYFCASGSNQGDQETQYFGPGTRLLVL.

This clonotype appeared many times. The chain combines TRBV25-1 with TRBJ2-1; the match to TRBD2 covers 10 bases. Germline loops: CDR1 MGHDK, CDR2 SYGVNS. CDR3 length: 15 residues. The J segment lost 6 bases and the V segment lost 5 bases, leaving 7 bases of the junction unmatched. CDR3 nucleotides: TGTGCCAGCAGTCATCTAGCGGGAGCCGGCAATGAGCAGTTCTTC. Amino acids: CASSHLAGAGNEQFF.

V gene TRBV7-9 combines with J gene TRBJ2-1; TRBD1 might be the D (6 bases). This CDR3 comprises 16 residues. The V end was cut by 0 bases, the J end by 6 bases, with 15 bases between. In germline, CDR1 is SEHNR, CDR2 FQNEAQ (reference sequence). CDR3 amino acids: CASSLASDRSTNEQFF. CDR3 nucleotide sequence: TGTGCCAGCAGCTTAGCGAGCGACAGGAGCACCAATGAGCAGTTCTTC. Full variable domain (rest looked up from reference TRBV7-9 and TRBJ2-1): DTGVSQNPRHKITKRGQNVTFRCDPISEHNRLYWYRQTLGQGPEFLTYFQNEAQLEKSRLLSDRFSAERPKGSFSTLEIQRTEQGDSAMYLCASSLASDRSTNEQFFGPGTRLTVL.